A selection of T cell receptor beta chains follows, all from one sample in a study of shared clonotypes between healthy human individuals. Profiled with immunoSEQ multiplex PCR; TCRdb holds only in-frame clones, not every one. The sample carries some 2,000,000 clones, approximately 94% recorded once. Sequenced material: naive CD4+ T cells sorted from blood. The source is a man younger than 35 in good health. The CDR3 runs from the conserved cysteine through the conserved F or W. The D gene is left open where the match is weak. Some rows have no size entry. The others give once, few or many, or a class for an expanded clone.

D,J,size,V,DNA,CDR3
.,TRBJ1-2,.,TRBV15,TGTGCCACCAGCAGAGATTTTGGGGGCTACACCTTC,CATSRDFGGYTF
.,TRBJ2-7,.,TRBV5-1,TGCGCCAGCAGCAAACAGCCACTTTCCTACGAGCAGTACTTC,CASSKQPLSYEQYF
.,TRBJ1-5,.,TRBV6-1,TGTGCCAGCAGTGAAGACACTAAGGCCCGGGGCAATCAGCCCCAGCATTTT,CASSEDTKARGNQPQHF
TRBD1,TRBJ1-4,.,TRBV7-2,TGTGCCAGCAGCGGGAGGACAGGCCTGAATGAAAAACTGTTTTTT,CASSGRTGLNEKLFF
TRBD1,TRBJ2-7,.,TRBV9,TGTGCCAGCAGCGGCTCGACAGGGGACCACTACGAGCAGTACTTC,CASSGSTGDHYEQYF
.,TRBJ2-7,.,TRBV6-6,TGTGCCAGCAGTTTTGCGGGTGGCGCGGAGGAGCAGTACTTC,CASSFAGGAEEQYF
.,TRBJ1-1,.,TRBV29-1,TGCAGCGCGCTACAGGGTGGCACTGAAGCTTTCTTT,CSALQGGTEAFF
TRBD1,TRBJ1-2,.,TRBV19,TGTGCCAGTACCCCTCAAGGACAGGGTCGATATGGCTACACCTTC,CASTPQGQGRYGYTF
.,TRBJ1-1,.,TRBV15,TGTGCCACCAGCAGAGATCTCATGAACACTGAAGCTTTCTTT,CATSRDLMNTEAFF
TRBD2,TRBJ2-1,once,TRBV5-4,TGTGCCAGCAGATCCTCCGGGGGGGCTTCCTACAATGAGCAGTTCTTC,CASRSSGGASYNEQFF
.,TRBJ1-5,.,TRBV30,TGTGCCTGGAGAAAAAGCAATCAGCCCCAGCATTTT,CAWRKSNQPQHF
TRBD1,TRBJ1-6,.,TRBV7-2,TGTGCCAGCTCGAGACAGGGAGTCGATTCACCCCTCCACTTT,CASSRQGVDSPLHF
.,TRBJ1-1,.,TRBV25-1,TGTGCCAGCAGTCCCAGAACAGCGATTTACACTGAAGCTTTCTTT,CASSPRTAIYTEAFF
.,TRBJ1-5,.,TRBV6-1,TGTGCCAGCACCGCGGCGGGGAGGGGGGATCAGCCCCAGCATTTT,CASTAAGRGDQPQHF
TRBD1,TRBJ1-1,.,TRBV10-3,TGTGCCGCGACAGGGACGGACTTGAACACTGAAGCTTTCTTT,CAATGTDLNTEAFF
.,TRBJ2-5,.,TRBV18,TGTGCCAGCTCACCGGCCAGCCAAGAGACCCAGTACTTC,CASSPASQETQYF
TRBD2,TRBJ2-1,.,TRBV30,TGTGCCTGGAGCACGGGAGGTCCGAATGAGCAGTTCTTC,CAWSTGGPNEQFF
TRBD2,TRBJ2-1,.,TRBV7-2,TGTGCCAGCAGCCCGGGACTAGCGGGAGTGACTGAGCAGTTCTTC,CASSPGLAGVTEQFF
.,TRBJ2-7,.,TRBV6-5,TGTGCCAGCAGTCAAGGCCCGATCTACGAGCAGTACTTC,CASSQGPIYEQYF
.,TRBJ2-7,once,TRBV7-7,TGTGCTAGCAGGGCCGTGGACGAGCAGTACTTC,CASRAVDEQYF
.,TRBJ1-2,.,TRBV27,TGTGCCAGCGTCGGCGGCGGCTACACCTTC,CASVGGGYTF
.,TRBJ1-6,once,TRBV5-1,TGCGCCAGCAGCGACCTAAAACACGGAACCTATAATTCACCCCTCCACTTT,CASSDLKHGTYNSPLHF
.,TRBJ2-1,.,TRBV7-3,TGTGCCAGCAGCCCCCTACAGTATACTGAGCAGTTCTTC,CASSPLQYTEQFF
.,TRBJ1-5,few,TRBV6-5,TGTGCCAGCAGTAGGGGTAGCAATCAGCCCCAGCATTTT,CASSRGSNQPQHF